This is a list of T cell receptor beta chains from one sample in a study of T cell changes during pregnancy in multiple sclerosis. TCRdb's copy holds only in-frame clones and misses some; the assay was immunoSEQ multiplex PCR. Among 35,000 to 45,000 clones listed, over 75% were seen once. Material: CD8+ T cells from peripheral blood mononuclear cells, obtained in the first trimester of pregnancy. The source of these receptors is a female donor with multiple sclerosis, enrolled in a pregnancy study. Both conserved end residues are trimmed from each CDR3.

j_gene: TRBJ2-7; v_gene: TRBV4-1; CDR3aa: ASSQADRSYEQY
j_gene: TRBJ1-3; v_gene: TRBV27; CDR3aa: ASSLAYGNTIY
j_gene: TRBJ2-1; v_gene: TRBV9; CDR3aa: ASSVSVHEQF
j_gene: TRBJ1-2; v_gene: TRBV29-1; CDR3aa: SVQLQGARDYGYT
j_gene: TRBJ1-4; v_gene: TRBV7-6; CDR3aa: ASSRSGGATNEKLF
j_gene: TRBJ1-2; v_gene: TRBV9; CDR3aa: ASSRGGDGYT
j_gene: TRBJ2-3; v_gene: TRBV25-1; CDR3aa: ASSEFDRTGGGTDTQY
j_gene: TRBJ2-1; v_gene: TRBV5-4; CDR3aa: ASSSETNEQF
j_gene: TRBJ1-1; v_gene: TRBV7-2; CDR3aa: ASSLGLGQLLNTEAF
j_gene: TRBJ1-1; v_gene: TRBV7-9; CDR3aa: ASSNVGGTEAF
j_gene: TRBJ1-2; v_gene: TRBV19; CDR3aa: ASSIFDVLRDGYT
j_gene: TRBJ1-1; v_gene: TRBV19; CDR3aa: ASTSDGTNTEAF
j_gene: TRBJ1-6; v_gene: TRBV7-2; CDR3aa: ASSLPGGSPLH
j_gene: TRBJ2-7; v_gene: TRBV25-1; CDR3aa: APGPDRRDRYEQY
j_gene: TRBJ2-3; v_gene: TRBV10-3; CDR3aa: ATRDRGQDTQY
j_gene: TRBJ2-1; v_gene: TRBV7-9; CDR3aa: ASSLVASGGLYNEQF
j_gene: TRBJ1-1; v_gene: TRBV4-1; CDR3aa: ASSTRGDGAF
j_gene: TRBJ2-1; v_gene: TRBV4-3; CDR3aa: ASSLRLAGDTLPNEQF
j_gene: TRBJ2-3; v_gene: TRBV4-3; CDR3aa: ASSQGGGADTQY
j_gene: TRBJ2-3; v_gene: TRBV5-6; CDR3aa: ASSLRLAEDTQY
j_gene: TRBJ1-5; v_gene: TRBV27; CDR3aa: ASSLPGTDQPQH
j_gene: TRBJ2-7; v_gene: TRBV15; CDR3aa: ATSREGGGSYEQY